This T cell receptor beta chain was sequenced for a study of graft-versus-host responses after intestinal transplantation. Study at large: Each recipient received anti-thymocyte globulin induction, then tacrolimus and steroids for approximately three years.

Concerning this clone: Its antigen is still unknown.

V was pared by 0 bases and J by 3 bases, with 12 bases between. This CDR3 spans 15 amino acids. Germline CDR1 is LGHNA and CDR2 is YSLEER. Sequencing was performed with immunoSEQ multiplex PCR; in TCRdb, only in-frame clones are kept and a portion is missing. Of some 88,000 clones in the sample, roughly 91% were seen once. Findings of the study overall: Researchers found GvH clones in recipient marrow, and some showed up first in ileum or blood. Early post-transplant declines in HvG were associated with peak levels of circulating GvH clones. Patients who carried graft-donor T cell macrochimerism also had high graft-versus-host to host-versus-graft clonal ratios in their allografts.

V and J are TRBV4-3 and TRBJ2-7; D possibly corresponds to TRBD1 (6 bases). The sequences come from unstimulated CD8+ T cells sorted from spleen or lymph node cells, collected before intestinal transplant. The origin of this receptor is a human donor who received an intestinal transplant. CDR3 amino acids: CASSQDRDTRYEQYF. CDR3 coding DNA: TGCGCCAGCAGCCAAGACCGGGACACCCGCTACGAGCAGTACTTC.